Presented here are 3 T cell receptor beta chains from one specimen sequenced in a study of shared clonotypes between healthy human individuals. Produced via immunoSEQ multiplex PCR; TCRdb's table is partial and in-frame only. Found here are about 2,500,000 clones, around 94% of them singletons; the top ten hold more than 0.12%. The sample taken for sequencing was naive CD4+ T cells sorted from blood. Regarding subset: CD45RA+ positively selected. These receptors originate from a young man in good health.

This clone was seen a single time. The V gene is TRBV30, the J gene TRBJ2-2; 7 positions match TRBD2. CDR1 and CDR2 (germline): GTSNPN, SVGIG (reference sequence). Trimming removed 6 bases from V and 3 bases from J; junction bases left unmatched: 10. The CDR3 runs to 15 residues. Written as DNA, the CDR3 is TGTGCCTGTCCAAGGGCTAGCGGATACACCGGGGAGCTGTTTTTT. This encodes CACPRASGYTGELFF.

The chain links TRBV6-5 to TRBJ2-2; D possibly corresponds to TRBD2 (6 bases). Per germline, CDR1 MNHEY and CDR2 SVGAGI. The CDR3 totals 14 residues. The V end lost 8 bases, the J end lost 1 base, and 11 bases lay between the germline ends. CDR3 in amino acids: CASLRGGNTGELFF. In DNA form, the CDR3 reads TGTGCCAGCTTGAGGGGAGGGAACACCGGGGAGCTGTTTTTT.

This clone was recorded only once. The chain is built from TRBV7-8 and TRBJ2-2, with 12 bases aligning to TRBD2. The CDR3 is 16 residues long. V gave up 1 base and J gave up 7 bases; unmatched junction bases: 4. The V gene's germline CDR1 is SGHVS and CDR2 FQNEAQ. The chain's CDR3 is CASSLGTSGTGGELFF. Here the CDR3 DNA reads TGTGCCAGCAGCTTAGGGACTAGCGGGACGGGCGGGGAGCTGTTTTTT. The entire variable domain, with the rest obtained from reference TRBV7-8 and TRBJ2-2, is as follows: GAGVSQSPRYKVAKRGQDVALRCDPISGHVSLFWYQQALGQGPEFLTYFQNEAQLDKSGLPSDRFFAERPEGSVSTLKIQRTQQEDSAVYLCASSLGTSGTGGELFFGEGSRLTVL.